These T cell receptor beta chains were read from a single sample in a study of blood T cell repertoires in COVID-19. Assay used: immunoSEQ multiplex PCR; TCRdb lists only in-frame clones, some missing. Here the sample spans 150,000 to 200,000 clones, 90% being singletons. The sequenced sample was peripheral blood. The receptors originated from a man in his fifties with acute or convalescent COVID-19. Both conserved end residues are trimmed from each CDR3. A D gene is named only where the DNA matches it firmly.

v_call: TRBV13; d_call: TRBD2; cdr3_aa: ASSLSGLAHNEQF
v_call: TRBV7-9; d_call: NA; cdr3_aa: ASSPRPFNNEQF
v_call: TRBV3-1/TRBV3-2; d_call: NA; cdr3_aa: ASSQLGGGYQETQY
v_call: TRBV5-4; d_call: NA; cdr3_aa: ASSLARGGTDTQY
v_call: TRBV28; d_call: TRBD2; cdr3_aa: ASSPAASGINEQF
v_call: TRBV18; d_call: TRBD2; cdr3_aa: ASSSASRGSYEQY
v_call: TRBV6-5; d_call: NA; cdr3_aa: ASSYSPGETGNTIY
v_call: TRBV28; d_call: NA; cdr3_aa: ASSFSVSRRATEAF
v_call: TRBV24-1; d_call: NA; cdr3_aa: ATGRGGTGELF
v_call: TRBV3-1/TRBV3-2; d_call: TRBD2; cdr3_aa: ASSQGGGLALRETQY
v_call: TRBV7-2; d_call: NA; cdr3_aa: ASSLGLGRGSPLH
v_call: TRBV6-4; d_call: NA; cdr3_aa: ASSRRRTDTQY
v_call: TRBV28; d_call: TRBD2; cdr3_aa: ASSFKAGGNTDTQY
v_call: TRBV5-1; d_call: TRBD2; cdr3_aa: ASSLPGGGTDTQY
v_call: TRBV18; d_call: TRBD2; cdr3_aa: ASSPIQTSGMRGEQY
v_call: TRBV6-6; d_call: NA; cdr3_aa: ASSDPTEGGQPQH
v_call: TRBV2; d_call: NA; cdr3_aa: ASSLMLGGRSNQSQH
v_call: TRBV6-5; d_call: NA; cdr3_aa: ANSTGSGNTIY
v_call: TRBV5-1; d_call: NA; cdr3_aa: ASRPGTDTQY
v_call: TRBV6-5; d_call: NA; cdr3_aa: ASSYSSAGINGYT
v_call: TRBV9; d_call: NA; cdr3_aa: ASSKGGRNEKLF
v_call: TRBV12-3/TRBV12-4; d_call: NA; cdr3_aa: ASSLTSGQPQH
v_call: TRBV11-3; d_call: NA; cdr3_aa: ASSRRQDPNEQF
v_call: TRBV4-3; d_call: TRBD1; cdr3_aa: ASSQSMTGGGYGYT
v_call: TRBV23-1; d_call: TRBD2; cdr3_aa: ASSLKVAGDLRGWTGELF
v_call: TRBV10-3; d_call: NA; cdr3_aa: AISPGTPQETQY
v_call: TRBV6-5; d_call: NA; cdr3_aa: ASSTHSVSKNIQY
v_call: TRBV29-1; d_call: NA; cdr3_aa: SVVSGGEAF
v_call: TRBV2; d_call: NA; cdr3_aa: ASSVSGLETQY
v_call: TRBV7-9; d_call: TRBD1; cdr3_aa: ASSSNRDRVYEQY
v_call: TRBV5-1; d_call: TRBD1; cdr3_aa: ASSAETGGIYEQY
v_call: TRBV5-1; d_call: NA; cdr3_aa: ASSLVLSGANVLT
v_call: TRBV25-1; d_call: NA; cdr3_aa: ASSTRYSNQPQH
v_call: TRBV6-6; d_call: NA; cdr3_aa: ASSRGGDTQY
v_call: TRBV5-4; d_call: TRBD1; cdr3_aa: ASSLGGQGAYEQY
v_call: TRBV5-1; d_call: NA; cdr3_aa: ASSSGRETQY
v_call: TRBV2; d_call: NA; cdr3_aa: ASTTERTDTQY
v_call: TRBV20-1; d_call: NA; cdr3_aa: SASVTYEQY
v_call: TRBV7-9; d_call: NA; cdr3_aa: ASSSRQARNSPLH